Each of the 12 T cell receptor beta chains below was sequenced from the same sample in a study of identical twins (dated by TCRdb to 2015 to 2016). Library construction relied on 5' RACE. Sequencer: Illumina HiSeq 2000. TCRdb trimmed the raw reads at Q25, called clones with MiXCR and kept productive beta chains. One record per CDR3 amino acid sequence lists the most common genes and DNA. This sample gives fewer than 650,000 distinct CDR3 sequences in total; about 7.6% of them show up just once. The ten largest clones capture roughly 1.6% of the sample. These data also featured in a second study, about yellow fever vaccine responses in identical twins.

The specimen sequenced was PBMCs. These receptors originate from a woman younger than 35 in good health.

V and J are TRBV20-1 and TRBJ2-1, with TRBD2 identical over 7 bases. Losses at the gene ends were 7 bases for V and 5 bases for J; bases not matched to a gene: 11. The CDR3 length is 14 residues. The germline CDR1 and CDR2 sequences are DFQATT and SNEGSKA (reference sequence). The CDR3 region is CSVESGRGDNEQFF. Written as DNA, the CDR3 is TGCAGTGTTGAGTCTGGTCGGGGGGACAATGAGCAGTTCTTC.

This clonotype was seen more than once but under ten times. The CDR3 region is CASSFYLAGATDTQYF. CDR3 DNA sequence: TGTGCCAGCAGCTTTTACTTAGCGGGAGCGACAGATACGCAGTATTTT. V gene TRBV7-6 combines with J gene TRBJ2-3, with TRBD2 identical over 9 bases. The CDR3 is made up of 16 amino acids. Germline trimming cut 3 bases from V and 3 bases from J; bases unmatched to any gene: 7. Germline values: CDR1 SGHVS, CDR2 FNYEAQ.

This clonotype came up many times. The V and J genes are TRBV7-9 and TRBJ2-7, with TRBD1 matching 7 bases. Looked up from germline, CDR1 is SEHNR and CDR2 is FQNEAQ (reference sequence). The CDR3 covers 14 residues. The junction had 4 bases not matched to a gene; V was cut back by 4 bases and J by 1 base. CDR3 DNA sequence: TGTGCCAGCAGCTCCGGGACAGCTTCCTACGAGCAGTACTTC. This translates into CASSSGTASYEQYF.

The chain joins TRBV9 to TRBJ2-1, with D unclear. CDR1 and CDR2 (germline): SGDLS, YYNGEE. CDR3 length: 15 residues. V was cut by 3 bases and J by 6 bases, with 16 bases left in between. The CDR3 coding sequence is TGTGCCAGCAGCGGGACCAGCCTTGGGCTCAATGAGCAGTTCTTC. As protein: CASSGTSLGLNEQFF.

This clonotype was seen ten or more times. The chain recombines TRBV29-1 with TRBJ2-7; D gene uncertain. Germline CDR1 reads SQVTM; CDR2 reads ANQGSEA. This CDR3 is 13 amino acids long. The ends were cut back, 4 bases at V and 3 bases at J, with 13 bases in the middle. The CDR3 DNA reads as TGCAGCGTTGCGGCTCAGGCGAGCTACGAGCAGTACTTC. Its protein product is CSVAAQASYEQYF.

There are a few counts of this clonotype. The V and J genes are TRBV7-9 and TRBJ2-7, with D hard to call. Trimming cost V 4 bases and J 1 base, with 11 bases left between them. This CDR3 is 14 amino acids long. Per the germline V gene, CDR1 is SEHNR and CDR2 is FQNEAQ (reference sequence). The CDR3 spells CASSSTTASYEQYF. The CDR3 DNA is TGTGCCAGCAGCTCAACTACCGCATCCTACGAGCAGTACTTC.

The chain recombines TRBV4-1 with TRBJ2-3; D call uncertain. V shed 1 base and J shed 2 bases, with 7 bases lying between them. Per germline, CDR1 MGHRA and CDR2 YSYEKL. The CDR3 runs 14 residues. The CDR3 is CASSQVGFTDTQYF. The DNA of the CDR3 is TGCGCCAGCAGCCAAGTGGGATTCACAGATACGCAGTATTTT.

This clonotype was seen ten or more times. The CDR3 region has the DNA TGTGCCAGCAGCCAATACACAGGGATCACTGAAGCTTTCTTT. Protein: CASSQYTGITEAFF. V is TRBV14 and J is TRBJ1-1, with D possibly TRBD1 on 6 matching bases. CDR1 is SGHDN, CDR2 FVKESK, per germline. CDR3 length equals 14 residues. V lost 2 bases to trimming and J lost 4 bases, with 11 bases between them. The whole variable domain, filled in from reference TRBV14 and TRBJ1-1, reads EAGVTQFPSHSVIEKGQTVTLRCDPISGHDNLYWYRRVMGKEIKFLLHFVKESKQDESGMPNNRFLAERTGGTYSTLKVQPAELEDSGVYFCASSQYTGITEAFFGQGTRLTVV.

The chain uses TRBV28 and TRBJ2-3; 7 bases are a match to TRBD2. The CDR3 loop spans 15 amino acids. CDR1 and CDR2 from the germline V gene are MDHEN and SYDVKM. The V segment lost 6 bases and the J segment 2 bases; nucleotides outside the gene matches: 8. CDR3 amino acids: CASRGSGANTDTQYF. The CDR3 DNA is TGTGCCAGCAGGGGGAGCGGGGCCAACACAGATACGCAGTATTTT.

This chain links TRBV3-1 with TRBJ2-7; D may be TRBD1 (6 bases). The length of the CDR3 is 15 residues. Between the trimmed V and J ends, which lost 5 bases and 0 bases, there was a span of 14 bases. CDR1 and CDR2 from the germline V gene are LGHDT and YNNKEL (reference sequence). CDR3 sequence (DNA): TGTGCCAGCAGCGGGGGCGGGCCAAACTCCTACGAGCAGTACTTC. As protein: CASSGGGPNSYEQYF.

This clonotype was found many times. CDR3 sequence reads: CASSSVTRWDEQFF. The DNA for the CDR3 is TGCGCCAGCAGCTCTGTAACGCGGTGGGATGAGCAGTTCTTC. This sequence joins TRBV5-1 and TRBJ2-1; D not certain. V was cut by 3 bases and J by 8 bases, with 15 bases left in between. Germline CDR1 and CDR2: SGHRS and YFSETQ. The CDR3 runs 14 residues.

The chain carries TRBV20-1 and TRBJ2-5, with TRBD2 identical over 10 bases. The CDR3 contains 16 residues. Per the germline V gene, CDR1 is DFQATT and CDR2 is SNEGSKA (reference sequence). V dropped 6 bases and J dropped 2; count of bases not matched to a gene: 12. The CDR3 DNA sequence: TGCAGTGCCCACGTCCCAGCGGGGGGGCTACAAGAGACCCAGTACTTC. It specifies CSAHVPAGGLQETQYF.